Following are 3 T cell receptor beta chains from one sample sequenced in a study of blood T cell repertoires in COVID-19. Profiling relied on immunoSEQ multiplex PCR, and the TCRdb table lists in-frame clones only, not all of them. The sample shows 200,000 to 300,000 clones, 70% to 75% of them seen only once. The sequenced sample consisted of peripheral blood. Receptor source: a woman at least 80 years old with acute or convalescent COVID-19.

In its sample, this clone was seen many times. The chain uses TRBV6-6 and TRBJ1-2, with a tentative D call TRBD1 (6 bases). CDR3 length: 16 amino acids. Germline V CDR1 and CDR2: MNHNY, SVGAGI (reference sequence). The V gene lost 5 bases and the J gene lost 3 bases, with 19 bases spanning the gap. CDR3 in amino acids: CASSQNQQGPDYGYTF. DNA of the CDR3: TGTGCCAGCAGTCAGAACCAACAGGGACCGGACTATGGCTACACCTTC.

The J gene is TRBJ2-7, the V gene TRBV29-1; perhaps TRBD1 as D (6 bases). This CDR3 is 11 amino acids long. The germline gives CDR1 SQVTM, CDR2 ANQGSEA. Between the trimmed V and J ends, which lost 1 base and 11 bases, there was a span of 12 bases. The CDR3 loop is CSVEVGEGEYF. As DNA, the CDR3 is TGCAGCGTTGAAGTTGGAGAGGGGGAGTACTTC.

CDR3 residues: CASSPSGTMGNEQFF. CDR3 sequence (DNA): TGTGCCAGCAGCCCTAGCGGAACAATGGGCAATGAGCAGTTCTTC. The chain employs TRBV11-1 and TRBJ2-1; 7 positions match TRBD2. The junction had 10 bases not matched to a gene; V was cut back by 5 bases and J by 6 bases. Germline V gives CDR1 SGHAT, CDR2 FQDESV (reference sequence). The CDR3 extends over 15 amino acids.